This T cell receptor beta chain was sequenced for a study of cytomegalovirus exposure and HLA in healthy donors. Whole-study findings and limits: In a later analysis, several top co-occurrence clusters appeared linked to parvovirus B19, influenza, CMV and Epstein-Barr virus. In vitro, three CMV-associated chains proved specific for CMV antigens.

V was cut by 2 bases and J by 1 base, with 12 bases left in between. This CDR3 is 16 amino acids long. The germline V gene has CDR1 SGHTA and CDR2 FQGNSA. As concerns this clone: Its specificity is unknown.

The PCR was carried out with 60 Vbeta primers and 13 Jbeta primers. Clones were read by immunoSEQ multiplex PCR, and TCRdb kept only the in-frame ones, dropping some. The table lists 100,000 to 150,000 clones, with around 2.9% in the top ten. The sample consisted of PBMCs. The TCR was taken from a man aged 30 to 39 in good health and CMV-seronegative. V usage is TRBV7-2 and J usage is TRBJ2-1; no clear D gene. The CDR3 DNA reads as TGTGCCAGCAGCTTATTTAGTGGGCTTTCCTACAATGAGCAGTTCTTC. Its translation: CASSLFSGLSYNEQFF. Looking up the rest from reference TRBV7-2 and TRBJ2-1 gives the full variable domain: GAGVSQSPSNKVTEKGKDVELRCDPISGHTALYWYRQSLGQGLEFLIYFQGNSAPDKSGLPSDRFSAERTGGSVSTLTIQRTQQEDSAVYLCASSLFSGLSYNEQFFGPGTRLTVL.